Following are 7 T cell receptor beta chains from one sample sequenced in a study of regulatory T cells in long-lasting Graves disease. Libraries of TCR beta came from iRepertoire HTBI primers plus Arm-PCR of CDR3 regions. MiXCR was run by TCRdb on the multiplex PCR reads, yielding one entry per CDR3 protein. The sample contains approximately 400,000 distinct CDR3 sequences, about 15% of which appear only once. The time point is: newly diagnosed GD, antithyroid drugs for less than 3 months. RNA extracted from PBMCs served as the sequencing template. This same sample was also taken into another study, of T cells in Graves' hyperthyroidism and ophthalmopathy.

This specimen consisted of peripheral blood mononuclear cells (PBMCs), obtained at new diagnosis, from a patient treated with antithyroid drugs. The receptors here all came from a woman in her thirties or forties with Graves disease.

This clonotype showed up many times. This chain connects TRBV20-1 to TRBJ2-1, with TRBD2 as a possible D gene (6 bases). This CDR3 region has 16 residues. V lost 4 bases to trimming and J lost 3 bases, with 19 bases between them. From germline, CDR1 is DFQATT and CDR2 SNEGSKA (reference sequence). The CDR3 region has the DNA TGCAGTGCTACCGAACTAGCTACAAGGGGCTACAATGAGCAGTTCTTC. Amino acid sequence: CSATELATRGYNEQFF.

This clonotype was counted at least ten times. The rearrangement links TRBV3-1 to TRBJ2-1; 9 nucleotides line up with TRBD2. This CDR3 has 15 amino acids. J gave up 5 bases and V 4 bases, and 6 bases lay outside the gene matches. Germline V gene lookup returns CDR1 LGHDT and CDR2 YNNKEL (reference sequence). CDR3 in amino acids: CASSLRTSAHNEQFF. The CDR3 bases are TGTGCCAGCAGCCTCCGGACTAGCGCCCACAATGAGCAGTTCTTC.

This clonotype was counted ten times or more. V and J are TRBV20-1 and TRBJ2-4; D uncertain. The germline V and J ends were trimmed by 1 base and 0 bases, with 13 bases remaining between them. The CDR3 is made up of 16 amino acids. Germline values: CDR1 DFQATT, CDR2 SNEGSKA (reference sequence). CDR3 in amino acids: CSARVRYPLAKNIQYF. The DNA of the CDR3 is TGCAGTGCTAGAGTCAGGTACCCATTAGCCAAAAACATTCAGTACTTC.

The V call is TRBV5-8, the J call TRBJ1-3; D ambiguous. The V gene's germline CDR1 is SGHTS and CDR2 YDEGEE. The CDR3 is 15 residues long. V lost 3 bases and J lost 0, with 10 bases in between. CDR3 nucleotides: TGTGCCAGCAGCTCCCGTTTATTCTCTGGAAACACCATATATTTT. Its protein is CASSSRLFSGNTIYF. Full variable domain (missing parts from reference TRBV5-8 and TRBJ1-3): EAGVTQSPTHLIKTRGQQATLRCSPISGHTSVYWYQQALGLGLQFLLWYDEGEERNRGNFPPRFSGRQFPNYSSELNVNALELEDSALYLCASSSRLFSGNTIYFGEGSWLTVV.

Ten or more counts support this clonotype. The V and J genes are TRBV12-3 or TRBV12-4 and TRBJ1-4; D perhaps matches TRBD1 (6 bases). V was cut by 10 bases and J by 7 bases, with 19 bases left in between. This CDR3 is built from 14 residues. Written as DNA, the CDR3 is TGTGCCAACAGGGAGACAGAACCCAGTGAAAAACTGTTTTTT. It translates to CANRETEPSEKLFF.

The CDR3 is CASSYLAGVFHEQYF. The DNA for the CDR3 is TGTGCCAGCAGTTACCTAGCGGGAGTGTTCCACGAGCAGTACTTC. The chain combines TRBV6-5 with TRBJ2-7; 10 nucleotides agree with TRBD2. Germline V gene sequence: CDR1 MNHEY, CDR2 SVGAGI. This CDR3 has 15 residues. Germline trimming cut 2 bases from V and 5 bases from J; bases unmatched to any gene: 6.

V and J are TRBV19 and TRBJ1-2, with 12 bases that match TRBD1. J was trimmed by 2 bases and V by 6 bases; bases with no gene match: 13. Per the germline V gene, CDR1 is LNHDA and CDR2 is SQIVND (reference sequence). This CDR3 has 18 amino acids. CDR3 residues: CASSLEGTGGFWNYGYTF. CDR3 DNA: TGTGCCAGTAGCCTGGAAGGGACAGGGGGCTTTTGGAACTATGGCTACACCTTC.